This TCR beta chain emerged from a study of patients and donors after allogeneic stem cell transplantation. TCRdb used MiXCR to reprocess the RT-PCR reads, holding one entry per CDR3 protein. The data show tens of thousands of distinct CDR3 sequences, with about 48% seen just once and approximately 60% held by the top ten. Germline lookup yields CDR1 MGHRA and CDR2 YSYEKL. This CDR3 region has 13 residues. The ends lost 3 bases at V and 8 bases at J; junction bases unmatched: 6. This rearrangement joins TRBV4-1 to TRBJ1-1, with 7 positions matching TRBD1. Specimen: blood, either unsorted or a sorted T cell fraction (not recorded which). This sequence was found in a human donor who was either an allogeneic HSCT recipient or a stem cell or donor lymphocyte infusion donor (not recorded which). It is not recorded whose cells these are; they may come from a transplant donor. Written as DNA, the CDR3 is TGCGCCAGCAGCCACAAAGACAGGGACGAAGCTTTCTTT. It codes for CASSHKDRDEAFF.